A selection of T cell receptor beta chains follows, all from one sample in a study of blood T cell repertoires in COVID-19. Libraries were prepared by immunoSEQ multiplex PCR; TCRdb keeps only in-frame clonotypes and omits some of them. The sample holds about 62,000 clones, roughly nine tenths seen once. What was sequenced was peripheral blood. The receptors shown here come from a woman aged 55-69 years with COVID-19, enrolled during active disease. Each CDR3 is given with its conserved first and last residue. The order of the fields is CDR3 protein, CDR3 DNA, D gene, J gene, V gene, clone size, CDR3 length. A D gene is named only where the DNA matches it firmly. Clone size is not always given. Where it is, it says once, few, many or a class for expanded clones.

CDR3aa: CASRLSRDNSPLHF
CDR3nt: TGTGCCAGCCGACTCAGCAGGGATAATTCACCCCTCCACTTT
d_gene: -
j_gene: TRBJ1-6
v_gene: TRBV6-5
abundance: -
len: 14

CDR3aa: CASRLTPLSVTDTQYF
CDR3nt: TGTGCAAGTCGCTTAACTCCGTTATCCGTCACAGATACGCAGTATTTT
d_gene: -
j_gene: TRBJ2-3
v_gene: TRBV12-2
abundance: -
len: 16

CDR3aa: CASSSTDNQPQHF
CDR3nt: TGTGCCAGCAGTTCGACAGATAATCAGCCCCAGCATTTT
d_gene: -
j_gene: TRBJ1-5
v_gene: TRBV6-2/TRBV6-3
abundance: -
len: 13

CDR3aa: CASSPGTGSEQYF
CDR3nt: TGCGCCAGCAGTCCCGGGACAGGTTCCGAGCAGTACTTC
d_gene: TRBD1
j_gene: TRBJ2-7
v_gene: TRBV10-1
abundance: -
len: 13

CDR3aa: CASSLARGNEKLFF
CDR3nt: TGCGCCAGCAGCTTGGCCAGGGGGAATGAAAAACTGTTTTTT
d_gene: TRBD1
j_gene: TRBJ1-4
v_gene: TRBV5-1
abundance: -
len: 14

CDR3aa: CASSTQGRSGNTIYF
CDR3nt: TGTGCCAGCAGCACACAGGGACGCTCTGGAAACACCATATATTTT
d_gene: -
j_gene: TRBJ1-3
v_gene: TRBV7-8
abundance: -
len: 15

CDR3aa: CASSLVSTQSNQPQHF
CDR3nt: TGTGCCAGCAGCTTAGTCTCGACTCAAAGCAATCAGCCCCAGCATTTT
d_gene: -
j_gene: TRBJ1-5
v_gene: TRBV7-8
abundance: -
len: 16

CDR3aa: CASSLTGAGFNQPQHF
CDR3nt: TGTGCCAGCAGCTTGACCGGAGCGGGGTTCAATCAGCCCCAGCATTTT
d_gene: -
j_gene: TRBJ1-5
v_gene: TRBV7-6
abundance: -
len: 16

CDR3aa: CASRTQTGIIEAFF
CDR3nt: TGTGCCAGCAGGACTCAAACAGGGATTATTGAAGCTTTCTTT
d_gene: -
j_gene: TRBJ1-1
v_gene: TRBV7-2
abundance: -
len: 14

CDR3aa: CAWSPGSSNQPQHF
CDR3nt: TGTGCCTGGAGTCCCGGGTCCAGCAATCAGCCCCAGCATTTT
d_gene: -
j_gene: TRBJ1-5
v_gene: TRBV30
abundance: -
len: 14

CDR3aa: CASSYTGLYNSPLHF
CDR3nt: TGTGCCAGCAGTTACACGGGACTCTATAATTCACCCCTCCACTTT
d_gene: -
j_gene: TRBJ1-6
v_gene: TRBV6-2/TRBV6-3
abundance: -
len: 15

CDR3aa: CASSYFGGGTNEQFF
CDR3nt: TGTGCCAGCAGCTACTTTGGGGGAGGAACCAATGAGCAGTTCTTC
d_gene: -
j_gene: TRBJ2-1
v_gene: TRBV6-2/TRBV6-3
abundance: -
len: 15

CDR3aa: CASSLSTAEKLFF
CDR3nt: TGTGCCAGCAGCTTATCGACAGCCGAAAAACTGTTTTTT
d_gene: -
j_gene: TRBJ1-4
v_gene: TRBV7-9
abundance: -
len: 13

CDR3aa: CASSYWGGYGYTF
CDR3nt: TGTGCCAGCAGCTACTGGGGAGGCTATGGCTACACCTTC
d_gene: -
j_gene: TRBJ1-2
v_gene: TRBV6-5
abundance: few
len: 13

CDR3aa: CASSQEGGGYTF
CDR3nt: TGTGCCAGCAGCCAAGAGGGGGGTGGCTACACCTTC
d_gene: -
j_gene: TRBJ1-2
v_gene: TRBV3-1/TRBV3-2
abundance: -
len: 12

CDR3aa: CASSLALGQNTEAFF
CDR3nt: TGCGCCAGCAGCTTGGCGCTGGGCCAGAACACTGAAGCTTTCTTT
d_gene: -
j_gene: TRBJ1-1
v_gene: TRBV5-1
abundance: -
len: 15

CDR3aa: CASSPLAGAGETQYF
CDR3nt: TGCGCCAGCAGCCCATTAGCGGGAGCGGGGGAGACCCAGTACTTC
d_gene: TRBD2
j_gene: TRBJ2-5
v_gene: TRBV5-1
abundance: -
len: 15

CDR3aa: CASSSGPRNTEAFF
CDR3nt: TGTGCCAGCAGCTCAGGGCCCCGCAACACTGAAGCTTTCTTT
d_gene: -
j_gene: TRBJ1-1
v_gene: TRBV28
abundance: -
len: 14

CDR3aa: CASSLLDRGTEAFF
CDR3nt: TGTGCCAGCAGCCTGCTGGACAGGGGAACTGAAGCTTTCTTT
d_gene: TRBD1
j_gene: TRBJ1-1
v_gene: TRBV11-2
abundance: -
len: 14

CDR3aa: CASSSLAGSYEQYF
CDR3nt: TGTGCCAGCAGCTCCCTAGCGGGCTCCTACGAGCAGTACTTC
d_gene: TRBD2
j_gene: TRBJ2-7
v_gene: TRBV11-3
abundance: once
len: 14

CDR3aa: CAWSARVWNQPQHF
CDR3nt: TGTGCCTGGAGTGCCAGGGTTTGGAATCAGCCCCAGCATTTT
d_gene: -
j_gene: TRBJ1-5
v_gene: TRBV30
abundance: -
len: 14

CDR3aa: CATSDPVAGGHGYTF
CDR3nt: TGTGCCACCAGTGACCCCGTAGCGGGCGGACACGGCTACACCTTC
d_gene: -
j_gene: TRBJ1-2
v_gene: TRBV24-1
abundance: -
len: 15

CDR3aa: CASSSDRANNQPQHF
CDR3nt: TGTGCCAGCTCATCCGACAGGGCAAACAATCAGCCCCAGCATTTT
d_gene: TRBD1
j_gene: TRBJ1-5
v_gene: TRBV18
abundance: -
len: 15

CDR3aa: CASRTASGHGYTF
CDR3nt: TGTGCCAGCAGGACGGCAAGTGGGCATGGCTACACCTTC
d_gene: -
j_gene: TRBJ1-2
v_gene: TRBV6-5
abundance: few
len: 13

CDR3aa: CASSYVRIGQQETQYF
CDR3nt: TGTGCCAGCAGTTACGTACGTATCGGACAACAAGAGACCCAGTACTTC
d_gene: -
j_gene: TRBJ2-5
v_gene: TRBV6-2/TRBV6-3
abundance: -
len: 16

CDR3aa: CASSLAGSRNEQFF
CDR3nt: TGTGCCAGCAGCTTAGCGGGAAGTCGCAATGAGCAGTTCTTC
d_gene: -
j_gene: TRBJ2-1
v_gene: TRBV7-3
abundance: -
len: 14

CDR3aa: CASSLTGREQYF
CDR3nt: TGTGCCAGCAGCTTAACAGGGCGCGAGCAGTACTTC
d_gene: -
j_gene: TRBJ2-7
v_gene: TRBV2
abundance: -
len: 12

CDR3aa: CASSLGGTVEQYF
CDR3nt: TGTGCCAGCAGTTTAGGCGGGACAGTCGAGCAGTACTTC
d_gene: -
j_gene: TRBJ2-7
v_gene: TRBV12-3/TRBV12-4
abundance: -
len: 13

CDR3aa: CATLAGAHSSEQYF
CDR3nt: TGTGCCACCCTAGCGGGAGCACATTCGTCCGAGCAGTACTTC
d_gene: TRBD2
j_gene: TRBJ2-7
v_gene: TRBV11-2
abundance: -
len: 14

CDR3aa: CAISESDTGGGYTF
CDR3nt: TGTGCCATCAGTGAGTCGGATACGGGTGGTGGCTACACCTTC
d_gene: -
j_gene: TRBJ1-2
v_gene: TRBV10-3
abundance: -
len: 14

CDR3aa: CASSIEGPQAEAFF
CDR3nt: TGTGCCAGTAGTATAGAGGGGCCGCAGGCTGAAGCTTTCTTT
d_gene: -
j_gene: TRBJ1-1
v_gene: TRBV19
abundance: once
len: 14

CDR3aa: CASSLLQGNDPQHF
CDR3nt: TGTGCCAGCAGTTTGTTACAGGGCAACGACCCCCAGCATTTT
d_gene: -
j_gene: TRBJ1-5
v_gene: TRBV28
abundance: -
len: 14

CDR3aa: CAWSPGRVNQPQHF
CDR3nt: TGTGCCTGGAGTCCCGGGAGGGTCAATCAGCCCCAGCATTTT
d_gene: -
j_gene: TRBJ1-5
v_gene: TRBV30
abundance: once
len: 14

CDR3aa: CATSEGLSQFF
CDR3nt: TGTGCCACCAGTGAAGGACTGTCACAGTTCTTC
d_gene: -
j_gene: TRBJ2-1
v_gene: TRBV24-1
abundance: -
len: 11

CDR3aa: CASSVGESTGELFF
CDR3nt: TGTGCCAGCAGTGTTGGGGAGTCCACCGGGGAGCTGTTTTTT
d_gene: -
j_gene: TRBJ2-2
v_gene: TRBV6-4
abundance: -
len: 14

CDR3aa: CASSQMTSLLNTEAFF
CDR3nt: TGTGCCAGCAGCCAAATGACAAGTTTGTTGAACACTGAAGCTTTCTTT
d_gene: -
j_gene: TRBJ1-1
v_gene: TRBV28
abundance: -
len: 16

CDR3aa: CASNLSGQGGSGANVLTF
CDR3nt: TGTGCCAGCAATCTATCTGGACAGGGGGGCTCTGGGGCCAACGTCCTGACTTTC
d_gene: TRBD1
j_gene: TRBJ2-6
v_gene: TRBV28
abundance: -
len: 18

CDR3aa: CASSQGPYEQYF
CDR3nt: TGTGCCAGCAGCCAAGGGCCGTACGAGCAGTACTTC
d_gene: -
j_gene: TRBJ2-7
v_gene: TRBV3-1/TRBV3-2
abundance: -
len: 12

CDR3aa: CASSLSPTENQPQHF
CDR3nt: TGTGCCAGCAGCTTAAGTCCAACAGAGAATCAGCCCCAGCATTTT
d_gene: -
j_gene: TRBJ1-5
v_gene: TRBV5-4
abundance: -
len: 15

CDR3aa: CASSLVGGYTDTQYF
CDR3nt: TGTGCCAGCAGCTTAGTCGGGGGTTACACAGATACGCAGTATTTT
d_gene: -
j_gene: TRBJ2-3
v_gene: TRBV7-2
abundance: -
len: 15

CDR3aa: CASSYSGQGRDEQYF
CDR3nt: TGTGCCAGCAGTTACTCCGGCCAGGGGCGCGACGAGCAGTACTTC
d_gene: -
j_gene: TRBJ2-7
v_gene: TRBV6-2/TRBV6-3
abundance: -
len: 15

CDR3aa: CASSGGGTEAFF
CDR3nt: TGTGCCAGCAGTGGAGGAGGGACTGAAGCTTTCTTT
d_gene: -
j_gene: TRBJ1-1
v_gene: TRBV2
abundance: once
len: 12

CDR3aa: CASSGRDRGRQETQYF
CDR3nt: TGTGCCAGCAGTGGGCGGGACAGGGGGCGTCAAGAGACCCAGTACTTC
d_gene: TRBD1
j_gene: TRBJ2-5
v_gene: TRBV6-1
abundance: -
len: 16

CDR3aa: CASSFTGASYEQYF
CDR3nt: TGTGCCAGCAGCTTTACAGGGGCCTCCTACGAGCAGTACTTC
d_gene: TRBD1
j_gene: TRBJ2-7
v_gene: TRBV7-2
abundance: -
len: 14

CDR3aa: CASSPLSSGANVLTF
CDR3nt: TGTGCCAGCTCGCCTCTAAGCTCTGGGGCCAACGTCCTGACTTTC
d_gene: -
j_gene: TRBJ2-6
v_gene: TRBV18
abundance: -
len: 15

CDR3aa: CASSYRETDNEQFF
CDR3nt: TGCGCCAGCAGTTACAGGGAAACCGACAATGAGCAGTTCTTC
d_gene: -
j_gene: TRBJ2-1
v_gene: TRBV5-1
abundance: -
len: 14

CDR3aa: CASSYRDTPRGGYTF
CDR3nt: TGTGCCAGCAGTTACAGGGACACACCGAGGGGCGGCTACACCTTC
d_gene: -
j_gene: TRBJ1-2
v_gene: TRBV6-2/TRBV6-3
abundance: -
len: 15

CDR3aa: CASSPARQNSGNTIYF
CDR3nt: TGTGCCAGCTCACCCGCGAGACAGAACTCTGGAAACACCATATATTTT
d_gene: -
j_gene: TRBJ1-3
v_gene: TRBV18
abundance: -
len: 16